These 2 T cell receptor beta chains came from one sample sequenced in a study of T cell responses to AZD1222 COVID-19 vaccine. TCRdb's copy holds only in-frame clones and misses some; the assay was immunoSEQ multiplex PCR. The data hold about 150,000 clones, with about 91% observed a single time. Source: peripheral blood, taken on day 0 of AZD1222 vaccination. The receptors originated from an adult in good health.

The chain links TRBV6-2 or TRBV6-3 to TRBJ1-1; D uncertain. The CDR3 has 12 residues. The germline CDR1 and CDR2 sequences are MNHEY and SVGEGT. The ends were cut back, 2 bases at V and 10 bases at J, with 11 bases in the middle. This CDR3 is CASSYVASTAFF. DNA for the CDR3: TGTGCCAGCAGTTACGTAGCCTCGACAGCTTTCTTT.

This clone was counted only a few times. The chain employs TRBV6-5 and TRBJ1-4; 10 bases fit TRBD1. CDR3 length: 15 amino acids. Germline V gives CDR1 MNHEY, CDR2 SVGAGI. J was trimmed by 5 bases and V by 6 bases; bases with no gene match: 6. The CDR3 coding sequence is TGTGCCAGCAGACAGACAGGGGGCGTAAATGAAAAACTGTTTTTT. As protein: CASRQTGGVNEKLFF.